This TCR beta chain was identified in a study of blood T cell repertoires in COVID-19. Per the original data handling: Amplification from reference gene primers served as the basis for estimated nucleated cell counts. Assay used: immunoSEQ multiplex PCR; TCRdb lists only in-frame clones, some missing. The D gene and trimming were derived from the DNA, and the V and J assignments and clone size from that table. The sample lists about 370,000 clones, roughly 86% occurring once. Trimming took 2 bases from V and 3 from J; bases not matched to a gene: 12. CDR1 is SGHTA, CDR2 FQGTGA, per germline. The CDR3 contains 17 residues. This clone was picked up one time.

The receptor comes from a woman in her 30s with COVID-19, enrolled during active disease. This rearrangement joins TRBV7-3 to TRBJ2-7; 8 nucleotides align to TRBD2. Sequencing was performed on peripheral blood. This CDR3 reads CASSLDREGDPVYEQYF. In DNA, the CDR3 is TGTGCCAGCAGCTTAGACCGGGAGGGGGATCCAGTCTACGAGCAGTACTTC.